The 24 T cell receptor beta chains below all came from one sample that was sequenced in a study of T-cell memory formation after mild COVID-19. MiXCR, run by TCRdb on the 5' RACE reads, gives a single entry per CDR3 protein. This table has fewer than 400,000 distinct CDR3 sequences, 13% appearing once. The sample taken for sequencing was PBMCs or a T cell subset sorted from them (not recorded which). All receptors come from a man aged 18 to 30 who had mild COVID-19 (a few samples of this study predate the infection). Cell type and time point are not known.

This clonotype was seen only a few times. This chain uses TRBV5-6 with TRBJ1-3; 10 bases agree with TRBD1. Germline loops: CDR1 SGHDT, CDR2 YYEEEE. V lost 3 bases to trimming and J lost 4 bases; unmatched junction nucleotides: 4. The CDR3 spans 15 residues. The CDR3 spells CASSWDRGSGNTIYF. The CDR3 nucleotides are TGTGCCAGCAGCTGGGACAGGGGATCCGGAAACACCATATATTTT.

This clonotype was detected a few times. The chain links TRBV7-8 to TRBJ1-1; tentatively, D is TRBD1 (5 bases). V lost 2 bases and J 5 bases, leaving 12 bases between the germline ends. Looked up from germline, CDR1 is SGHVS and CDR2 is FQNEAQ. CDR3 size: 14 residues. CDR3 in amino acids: CASSLPGRGTEAFF. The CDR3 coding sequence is TGTGCCAGCAGCTTACCAGGGAGAGGGACTGAAGCTTTCTTT.

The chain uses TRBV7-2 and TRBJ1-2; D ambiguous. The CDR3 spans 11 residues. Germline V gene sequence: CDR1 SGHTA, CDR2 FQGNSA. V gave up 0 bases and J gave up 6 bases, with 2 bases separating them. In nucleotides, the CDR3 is TGTGCCAGCAGCTTAGCTCATGGCTACACCTTC. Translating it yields CASSLAHGYTF.

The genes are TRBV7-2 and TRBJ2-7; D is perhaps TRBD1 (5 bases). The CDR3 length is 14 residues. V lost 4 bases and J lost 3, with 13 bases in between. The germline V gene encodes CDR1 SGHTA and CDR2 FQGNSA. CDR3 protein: CASSSPGSDYEQYF. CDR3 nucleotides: TGTGCCAGCAGCTCGCCAGGGTCCGACTACGAGCAGTACTTC.

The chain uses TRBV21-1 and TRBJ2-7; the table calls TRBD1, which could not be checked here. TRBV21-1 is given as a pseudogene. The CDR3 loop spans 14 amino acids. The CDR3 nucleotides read TGTGCCAGTAGACTAAACACGAGACAGGGCGAGCAGTACGTC. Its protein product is CASRLNTRQGEQYV.

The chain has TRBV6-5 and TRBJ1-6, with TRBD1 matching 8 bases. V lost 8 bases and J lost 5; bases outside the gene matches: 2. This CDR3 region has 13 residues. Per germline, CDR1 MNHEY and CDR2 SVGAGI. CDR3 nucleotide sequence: TGTGCCAGCGGACAGGGCCATAATTCACCCCTCCACTTT. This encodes CASGQGHNSPLHF.

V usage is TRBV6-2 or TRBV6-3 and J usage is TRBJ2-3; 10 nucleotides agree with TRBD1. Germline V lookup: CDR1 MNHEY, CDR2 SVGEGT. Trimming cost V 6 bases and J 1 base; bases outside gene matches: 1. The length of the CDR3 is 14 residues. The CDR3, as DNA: TGTGCCAGCAGCGACAGGGGGCGCACAGATACGCAGTATTTT. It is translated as CASSDRGRTDTQYF.

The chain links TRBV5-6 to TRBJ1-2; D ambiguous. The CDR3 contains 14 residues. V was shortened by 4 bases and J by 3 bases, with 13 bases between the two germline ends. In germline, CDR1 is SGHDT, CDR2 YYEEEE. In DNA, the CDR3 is TGTGCCAGCAGCCCGGGATCCGGCGACTATGGCTACACCTTC. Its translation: CASSPGSGDYGYTF.

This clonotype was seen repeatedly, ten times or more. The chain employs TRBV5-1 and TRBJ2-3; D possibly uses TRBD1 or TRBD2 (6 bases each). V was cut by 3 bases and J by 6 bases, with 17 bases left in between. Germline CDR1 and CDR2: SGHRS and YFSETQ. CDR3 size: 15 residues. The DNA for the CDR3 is TGCGCCAGCAGCTCCGGGGGCCGAGCTGTCGATACGCAGTATTTT. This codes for CASSSGGRAVDTQYF. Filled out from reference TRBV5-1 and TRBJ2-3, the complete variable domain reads KAGVTQTPRYLIKTRGQQVTLSCSPISGHRSVSWYQQTPGQGLQFLFEYFSETQRNKGNFPGRFSGRQFSNSRSEMNVSTLELGDSALYLCASSSGGRAVDTQYFGPGTRLTVL.

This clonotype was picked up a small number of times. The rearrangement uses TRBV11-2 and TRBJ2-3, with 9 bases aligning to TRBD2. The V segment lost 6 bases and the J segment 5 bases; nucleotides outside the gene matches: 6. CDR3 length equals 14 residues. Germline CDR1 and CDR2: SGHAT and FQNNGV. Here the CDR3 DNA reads TGTGCCAGCAGACCAGCGGGGGGAAGAGATACGCAGTATTTT. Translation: CASRPAGGRDTQYF.

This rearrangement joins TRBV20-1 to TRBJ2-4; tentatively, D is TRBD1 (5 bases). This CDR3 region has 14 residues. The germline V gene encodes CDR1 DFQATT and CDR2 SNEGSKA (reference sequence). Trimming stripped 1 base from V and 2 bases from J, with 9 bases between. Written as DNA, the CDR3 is TGCAGTGCTAGAGGGACACCGCCCAAAAACATTCAGTACTTC. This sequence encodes CSARGTPPKNIQYF.

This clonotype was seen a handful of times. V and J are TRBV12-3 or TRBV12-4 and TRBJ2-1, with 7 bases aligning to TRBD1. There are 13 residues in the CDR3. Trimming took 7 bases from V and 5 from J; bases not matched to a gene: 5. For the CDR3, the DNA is TGTGCCAGCACCGGGGACAGCGACAATGAGCAGTTCTTC. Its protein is CASTGDSDNEQFF.

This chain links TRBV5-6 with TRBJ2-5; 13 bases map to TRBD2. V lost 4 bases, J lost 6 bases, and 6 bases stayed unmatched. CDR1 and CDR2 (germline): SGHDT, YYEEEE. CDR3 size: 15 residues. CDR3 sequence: CASSKRLAGGKTQYF. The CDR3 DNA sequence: TGTGCCAGCAGCAAACGACTAGCGGGGGGTAAGACCCAGTACTTC. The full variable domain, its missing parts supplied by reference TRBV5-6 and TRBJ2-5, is DAGVTQSPTHLIKTRGQQVTLRCSPKSGHDTVSWYQQALGQGPQFIFQYYEEEERQRGNFPDRFSGHQFPNYSSELNVNALLLGDSALYLCASSKRLAGGKTQYFGPGTRLLVL.

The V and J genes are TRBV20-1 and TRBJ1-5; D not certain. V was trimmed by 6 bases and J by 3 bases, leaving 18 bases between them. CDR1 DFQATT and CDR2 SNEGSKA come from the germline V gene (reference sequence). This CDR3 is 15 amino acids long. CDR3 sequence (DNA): TGCAGTGCCCCTATGGGCCAACGTCCCAATCAGCCCCAGCATTTT. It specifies CSAPMGQRPNQPQHF.

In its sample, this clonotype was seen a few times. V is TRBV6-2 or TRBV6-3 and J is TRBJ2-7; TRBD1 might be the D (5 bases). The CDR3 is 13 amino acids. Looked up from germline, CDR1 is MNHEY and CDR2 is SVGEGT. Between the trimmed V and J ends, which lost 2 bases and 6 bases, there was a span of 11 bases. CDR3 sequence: CASSYGSQGEQYV. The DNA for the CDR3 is TGTGCCAGCAGTTACGGGTCTCAGGGCGAGCAGTACGTC.

As DNA, the CDR3 is TGTGCCACCAGGGGGACAGGGGACACTGAAGCTTTCTTT. Translating gives CATRGTGDTEAFF. The chain employs TRBV24-1 and TRBJ1-1, with TRBD1 matching over 10 bases. Per germline, CDR1 KGHDR and CDR2 SFDVKD. The ends lost 7 bases at V and 3 bases at J; junction bases unmatched: 1. The CDR3 loop spans 13 amino acids.

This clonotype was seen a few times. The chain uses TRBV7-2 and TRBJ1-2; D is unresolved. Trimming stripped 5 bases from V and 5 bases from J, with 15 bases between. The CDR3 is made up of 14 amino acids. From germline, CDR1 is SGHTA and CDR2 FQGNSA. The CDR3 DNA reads TGTGCCAGCAGCGGATGGCGAACCTCATATGGCTACACCTTC. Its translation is CASSGWRTSYGYTF.

Here the CDR3 reads CATSRGFLWQGNFKRYEQYF. The CDR3 DNA follows: TGTGCCACCAGCAGAGGATTTTTATGGCAGGGGAATTTCAAAAGGTACGAGCAGTACTTC. This chain connects TRBV15 to TRBJ2-7; weak D call: TRBD1 (6 bases). The germline V and J ends were trimmed by 1 base and 4 bases, with 29 bases remaining between them. This CDR3 is 20 amino acids long. Germline values: CDR1 LNHNV, CDR2 YYDKDF (reference sequence). The variable domain in full, completed from reference TRBV15 and TRBJ2-7, reads DAMVIQNPRYQVTQFGKPVTLSCSQTLNHNVMYWYQQKSSQAPKLLFHYYDKDFNNEADTPDNFQSRRPNTSFCFLDIRSPGLGDTAMYLCATSRGFLWQGNFKRYEQYFGPGTRLTVT.

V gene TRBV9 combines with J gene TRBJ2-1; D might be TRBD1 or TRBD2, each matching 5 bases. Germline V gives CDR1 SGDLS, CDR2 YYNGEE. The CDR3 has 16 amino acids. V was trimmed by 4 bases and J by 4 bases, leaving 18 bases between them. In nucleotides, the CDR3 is TGTGCCAGCAGCTTTACAGGCGGGCCACGATACAATGAGCAGTTCTTC. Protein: CASSFTGGPRYNEQFF.

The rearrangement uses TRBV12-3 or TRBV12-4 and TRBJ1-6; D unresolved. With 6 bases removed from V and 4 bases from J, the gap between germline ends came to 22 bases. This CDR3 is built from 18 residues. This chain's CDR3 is CASSHGGGPGIYNSPLHF. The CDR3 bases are TGTGCCAGCAGCCACGGTGGAGGGCCGGGGATTTATAATTCACCCCTCCACTTT.

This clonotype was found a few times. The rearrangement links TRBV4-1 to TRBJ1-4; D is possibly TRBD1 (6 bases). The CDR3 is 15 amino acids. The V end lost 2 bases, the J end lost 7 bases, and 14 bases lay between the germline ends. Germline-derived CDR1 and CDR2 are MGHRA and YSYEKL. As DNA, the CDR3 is TGCGCCAGCAGCCAAAGGGAGCAGGGGCGTGAAAAACTGTTTTTT. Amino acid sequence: CASSQREQGREKLFF.

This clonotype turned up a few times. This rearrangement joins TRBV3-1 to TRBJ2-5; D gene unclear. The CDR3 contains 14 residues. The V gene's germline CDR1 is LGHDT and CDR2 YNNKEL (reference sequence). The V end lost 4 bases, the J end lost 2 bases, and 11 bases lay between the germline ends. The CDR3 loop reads CASSPRLPQETQYF. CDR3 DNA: TGTGCCAGCAGCCCGCGTCTACCGCAAGAGACCCAGTACTTC.

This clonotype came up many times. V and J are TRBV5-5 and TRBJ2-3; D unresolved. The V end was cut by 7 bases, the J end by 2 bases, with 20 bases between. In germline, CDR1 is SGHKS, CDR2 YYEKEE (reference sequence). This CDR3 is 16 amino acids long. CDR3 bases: TGTGCCAGCCGGTTCCGTGATGGGGTAGTCACAGATACGCAGTATTTT. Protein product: CASRFRDGVVTDTQYF.

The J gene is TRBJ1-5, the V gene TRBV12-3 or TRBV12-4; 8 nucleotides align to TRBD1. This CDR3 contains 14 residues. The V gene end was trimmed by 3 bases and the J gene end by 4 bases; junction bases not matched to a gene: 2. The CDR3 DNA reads TGTGCCAGCAGTTTGAGGACAGGGAATCAGCCCCAGCATTTT. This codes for CASSLRTGNQPQHF.